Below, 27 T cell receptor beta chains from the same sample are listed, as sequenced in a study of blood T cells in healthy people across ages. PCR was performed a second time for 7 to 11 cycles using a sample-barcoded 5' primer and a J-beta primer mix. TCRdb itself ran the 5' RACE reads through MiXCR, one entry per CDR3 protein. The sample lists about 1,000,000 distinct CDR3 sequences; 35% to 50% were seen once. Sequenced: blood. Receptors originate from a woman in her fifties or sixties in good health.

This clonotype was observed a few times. CDR3 coding DNA: TGTGCCAGTCGACAGGGGGAATACGAGCAGTACTTC. Its translation: CASRQGEYEQYF. This chain connects TRBV6-6 to TRBJ2-7; the match to TRBD1 covers 9 bases. The trim removed 9 bases at V and 4 bases at J, leaving 4 bases unmatched. The CDR3 consists of 12 residues. Germline CDR1 and CDR2: MNHNY and SVGAGI (reference sequence).

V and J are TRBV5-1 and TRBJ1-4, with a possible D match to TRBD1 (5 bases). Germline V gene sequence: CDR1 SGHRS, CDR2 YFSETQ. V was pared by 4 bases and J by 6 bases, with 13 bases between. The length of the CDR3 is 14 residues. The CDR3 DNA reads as TGCGCCAGCAGCCCGGGACCAGGTGATGAAAAACTGTTTTTT. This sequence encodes CASSPGPGDEKLFF. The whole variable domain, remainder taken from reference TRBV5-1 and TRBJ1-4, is KAGVTQTPRYLIKTRGQQVTLSCSPISGHRSVSWYQQTPGQGLQFLFEYFSETQRNKGNFPGRFSGRQFSNSRSEMNVSTLELGDSALYLCASSPGPGDEKLFFGSGTQLSVL.

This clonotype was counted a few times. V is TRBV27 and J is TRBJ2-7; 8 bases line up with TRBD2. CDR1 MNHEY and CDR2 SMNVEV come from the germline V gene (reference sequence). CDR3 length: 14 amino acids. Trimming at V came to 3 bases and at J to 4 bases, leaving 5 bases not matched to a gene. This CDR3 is CASSLIAGRYEQYF. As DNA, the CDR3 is TGTGCCAGCAGTTTGATAGCGGGACGGTACGAGCAGTACTTC.

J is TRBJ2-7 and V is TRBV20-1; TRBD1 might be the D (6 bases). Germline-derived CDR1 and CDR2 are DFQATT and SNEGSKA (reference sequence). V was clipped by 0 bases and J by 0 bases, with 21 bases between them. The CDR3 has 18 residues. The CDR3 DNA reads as TGCAGTGCTAGAGATCGGGTAGGGGGAGTCCTTCGCTCCTACGAGCAGTACTTC. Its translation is CSARDRVGGVLRSYEQYF.

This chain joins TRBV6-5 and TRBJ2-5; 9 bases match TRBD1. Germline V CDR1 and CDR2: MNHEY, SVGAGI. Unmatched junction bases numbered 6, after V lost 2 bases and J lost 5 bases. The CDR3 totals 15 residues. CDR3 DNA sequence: TGTGCCAGCAGTTACGGGACAGGGCGGGGGGAGACCCAGTACTTC. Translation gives CASSYGTGRGETQYF.

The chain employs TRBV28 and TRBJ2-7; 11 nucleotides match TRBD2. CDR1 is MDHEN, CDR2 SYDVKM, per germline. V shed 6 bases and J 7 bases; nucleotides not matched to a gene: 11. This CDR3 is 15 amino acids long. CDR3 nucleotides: TGTGCCAGCAGACCAGCCGGGACTAGCGGTCGAGAGCAGTACTTC. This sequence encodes CASRPAGTSGREQYF.

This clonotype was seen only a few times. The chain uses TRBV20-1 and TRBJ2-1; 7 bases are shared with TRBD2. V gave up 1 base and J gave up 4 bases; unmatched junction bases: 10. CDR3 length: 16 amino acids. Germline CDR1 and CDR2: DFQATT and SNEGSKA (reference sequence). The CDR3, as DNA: TGCAGTGCTAGAGGGTGGGACGGGAGGTCGTACAATGAGCAGTTCTTC. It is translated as CSARGWDGRSYNEQFF.

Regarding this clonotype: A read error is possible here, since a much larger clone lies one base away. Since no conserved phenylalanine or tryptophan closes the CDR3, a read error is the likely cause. This CDR3 is CASSADRGLGETQYS. CDR3 nucleotide sequence: TGTGCCAGCAGTGCCGACAGGGGGCTGGGAGAGACCCAGTACTCC. The rearrangement joins TRBV12-3 or TRBV12-4 to TRBJ2-5, with 10 positions matching TRBD1. CDR3 length: 15 residues. The V and J ends lost 5 bases and 4 bases, in that order; junction bases with no gene match: 7.

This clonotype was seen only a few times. CDR3 nucleotide sequence: TGTGCCAGCGCCCGGGGAGCGGGAGGGCCCAATGAGCAGTTCTTC. Residues: CASARGAGGPNEQFF. The chain combines TRBV9 with TRBJ2-1, with TRBD2 matching over 10 bases. There are 15 residues in the CDR3. Unmatched junction bases numbered 10, after V lost 7 bases and J lost 6 bases. CDR1 and CDR2 from the germline V gene are SGDLS and YYNGEE.

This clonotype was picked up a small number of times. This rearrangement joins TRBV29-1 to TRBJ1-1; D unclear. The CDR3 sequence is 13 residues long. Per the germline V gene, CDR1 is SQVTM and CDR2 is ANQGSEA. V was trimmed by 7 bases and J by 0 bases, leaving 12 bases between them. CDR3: CSGTQSLNTEAFF. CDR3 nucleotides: TGCAGCGGTACACAGAGTCTGAACACTGAAGCTTTCTTT.

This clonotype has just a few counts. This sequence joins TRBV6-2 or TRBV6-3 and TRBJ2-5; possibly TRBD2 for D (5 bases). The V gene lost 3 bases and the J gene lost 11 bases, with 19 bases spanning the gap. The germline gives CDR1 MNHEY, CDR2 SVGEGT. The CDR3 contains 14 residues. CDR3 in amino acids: CASSYRRASSRQYF. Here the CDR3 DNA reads TGTGCCAGCAGTTATAGGCGGGCTAGCTCAAGGCAGTACTTC.

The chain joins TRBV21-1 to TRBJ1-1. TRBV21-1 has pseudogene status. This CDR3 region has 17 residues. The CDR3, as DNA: TGTGCCAGCAGCAAAGCACATAGAGGAACACAGAACACTGAAGCTTTCTTT. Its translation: CASSKAHRGTQNTEAFF.

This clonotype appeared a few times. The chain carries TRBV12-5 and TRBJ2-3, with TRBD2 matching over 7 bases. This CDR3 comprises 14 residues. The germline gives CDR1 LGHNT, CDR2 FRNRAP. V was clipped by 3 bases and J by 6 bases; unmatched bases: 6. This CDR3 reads CASGFGGSGDTQYF. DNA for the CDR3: TGTGCTAGTGGTTTTGGCGGGAGTGGGGATACGCAGTATTTT.

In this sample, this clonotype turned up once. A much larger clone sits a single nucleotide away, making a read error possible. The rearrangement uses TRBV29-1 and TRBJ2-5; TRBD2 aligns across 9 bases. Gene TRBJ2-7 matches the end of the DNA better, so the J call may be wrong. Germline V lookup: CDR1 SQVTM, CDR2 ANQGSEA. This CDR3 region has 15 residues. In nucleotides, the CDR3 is TGCAGCGTTGAACTGGCGACTAGCGGTTCCTGCGAGCAGTACTTC. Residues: CSVELATSGSCEQYF.

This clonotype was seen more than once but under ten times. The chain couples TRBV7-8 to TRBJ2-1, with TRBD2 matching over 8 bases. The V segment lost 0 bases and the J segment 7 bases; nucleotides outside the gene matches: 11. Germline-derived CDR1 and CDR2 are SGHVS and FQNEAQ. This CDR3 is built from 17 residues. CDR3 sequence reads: CASSLAYREGWWNEQFF. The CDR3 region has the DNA TGTGCCAGCAGCTTAGCGTATCGGGAGGGGTGGTGGAATGAGCAGTTCTTC. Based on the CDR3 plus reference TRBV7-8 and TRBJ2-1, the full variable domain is GAGVSQSPRYKVAKRGQDVALRCDPISGHVSLFWYQQALGQGPEFLTYFQNEAQLDKSGLPSDRFFAERPEGSVSTLKIQRTQQEDSAVYLCASSLAYREGWWNEQFFGPGTRLTVL.

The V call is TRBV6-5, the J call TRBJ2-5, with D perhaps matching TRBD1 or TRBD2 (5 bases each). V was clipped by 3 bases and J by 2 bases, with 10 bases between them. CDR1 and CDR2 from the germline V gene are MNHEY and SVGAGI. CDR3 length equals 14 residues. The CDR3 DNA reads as TGTGCCAGCAGTTATATCGGGGCTCAAGAGACCCAGTACTTC. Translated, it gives CASSYIGAQETQYF.

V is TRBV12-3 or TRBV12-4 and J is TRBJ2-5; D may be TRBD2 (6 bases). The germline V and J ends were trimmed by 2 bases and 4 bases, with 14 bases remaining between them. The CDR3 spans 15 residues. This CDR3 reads CASSLREIERETQYF. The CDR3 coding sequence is TGTGCCAGCAGTTTACGGGAGATAGAGCGAGAGACCCAGTACTTC.

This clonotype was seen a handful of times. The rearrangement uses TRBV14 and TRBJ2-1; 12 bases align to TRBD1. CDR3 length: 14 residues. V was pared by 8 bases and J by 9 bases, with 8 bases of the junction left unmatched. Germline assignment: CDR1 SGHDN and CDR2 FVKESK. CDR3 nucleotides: TGTGCCAGCGCCCGGGACAGGGGGCTTTCTGAGCAGTTCTTC. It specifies CASARDRGLSEQFF.

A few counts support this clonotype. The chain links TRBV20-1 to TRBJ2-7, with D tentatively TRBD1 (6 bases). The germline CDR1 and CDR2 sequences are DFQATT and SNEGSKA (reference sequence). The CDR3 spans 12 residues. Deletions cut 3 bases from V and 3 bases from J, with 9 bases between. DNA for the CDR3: TGCAGTGCTAGTAAGGGGGACTACGAGCAGTACTTC. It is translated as CSASKGDYEQYF.

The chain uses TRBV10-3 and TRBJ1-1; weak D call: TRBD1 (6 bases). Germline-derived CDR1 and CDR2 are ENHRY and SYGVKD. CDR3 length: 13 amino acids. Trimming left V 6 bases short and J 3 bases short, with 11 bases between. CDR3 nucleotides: TGTGCCATCAGCGTCGACAGGCACACTGAAGCTTTCTTT. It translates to CAISVDRHTEAFF.

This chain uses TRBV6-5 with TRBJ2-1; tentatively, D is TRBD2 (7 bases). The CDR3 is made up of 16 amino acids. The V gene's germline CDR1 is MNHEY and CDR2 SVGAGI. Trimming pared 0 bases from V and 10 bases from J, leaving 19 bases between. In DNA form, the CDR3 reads TGTGCCAGCAGTTACTCGTCGGTAGAAGAGGGGGGGGAGCAGTTCTTC. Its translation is CASSYSSVEEGGEQFF.

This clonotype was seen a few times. The CDR3 nucleotides read TGTGCCAGCAGTTCCCCTGAGGCGGGGAAATACAATGAGCAGTTCTTC. It is translated as CASSSPEAGKYNEQFF. The V gene is TRBV6-6, the J gene TRBJ2-1; possible D gene TRBD2, 6 bases. CDR3 size: 16 residues. Germline loops: CDR1 MNHNY, CDR2 SVGAGI (reference sequence). V was trimmed by 4 bases and J by 4 bases, leaving 17 bases between them.

CDR3 residues: CASSPPGTSGRGNEQFF. In nucleotides, the CDR3 is TGTGCCAGCAGTCCCCCAGGGACTAGCGGGAGGGGCAATGAGCAGTTCTTC. The rearrangement uses TRBV6-6 and TRBJ2-1; 16 positions agree with TRBD2. V trimming: 5 bases; J trimming: 6 bases; junction bases outside the gene matches: 7. The germline V gene has CDR1 MNHNY and CDR2 SVGAGI (reference sequence). The CDR3 sequence is 17 residues long.

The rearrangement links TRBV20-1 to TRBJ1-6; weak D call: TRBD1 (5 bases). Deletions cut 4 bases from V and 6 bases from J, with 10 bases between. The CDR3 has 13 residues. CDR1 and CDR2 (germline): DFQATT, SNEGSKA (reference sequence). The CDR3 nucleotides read TGCAGTGCTATGCCGGGACCTAATTCACCCCTCCACTTT. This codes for CSAMPGPNSPLHF.

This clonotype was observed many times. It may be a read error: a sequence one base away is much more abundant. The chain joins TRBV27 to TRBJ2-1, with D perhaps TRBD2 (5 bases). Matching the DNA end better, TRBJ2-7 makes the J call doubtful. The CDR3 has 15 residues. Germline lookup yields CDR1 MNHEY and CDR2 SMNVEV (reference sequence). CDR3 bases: TGTGCCAGCAGCCTGGGGAGAGGCTCCTACAATGAGCAGTACTTC. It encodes CASSLGRGSYNEQYF.

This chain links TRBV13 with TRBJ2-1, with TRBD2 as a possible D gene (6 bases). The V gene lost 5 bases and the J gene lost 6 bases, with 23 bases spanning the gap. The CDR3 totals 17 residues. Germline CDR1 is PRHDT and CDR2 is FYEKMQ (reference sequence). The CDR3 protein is CASSLWAGRKTLNEQFF. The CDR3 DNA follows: TGTGCCAGCAGCCTTTGGGCGGGACGAAAAACCCTCAATGAGCAGTTCTTC. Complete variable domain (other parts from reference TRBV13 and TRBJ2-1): AAGVIQSPRHLIKEKRETATLKCYPIPRHDTVYWYQQGPGQDPQFLISFYEKMQSDKGSIPDRFSAQQFSDYHSELNMSSLELGDSALYFCASSLWAGRKTLNEQFFGPGTRLTVL.

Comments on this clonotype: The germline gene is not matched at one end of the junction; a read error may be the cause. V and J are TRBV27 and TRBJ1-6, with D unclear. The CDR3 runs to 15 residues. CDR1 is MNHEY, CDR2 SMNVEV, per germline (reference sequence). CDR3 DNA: TGTGCCAGCAGAGGCAGACCAGACCTTAATGCACCCCTCCACTTT. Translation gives CASRGRPDLNAPLHF.